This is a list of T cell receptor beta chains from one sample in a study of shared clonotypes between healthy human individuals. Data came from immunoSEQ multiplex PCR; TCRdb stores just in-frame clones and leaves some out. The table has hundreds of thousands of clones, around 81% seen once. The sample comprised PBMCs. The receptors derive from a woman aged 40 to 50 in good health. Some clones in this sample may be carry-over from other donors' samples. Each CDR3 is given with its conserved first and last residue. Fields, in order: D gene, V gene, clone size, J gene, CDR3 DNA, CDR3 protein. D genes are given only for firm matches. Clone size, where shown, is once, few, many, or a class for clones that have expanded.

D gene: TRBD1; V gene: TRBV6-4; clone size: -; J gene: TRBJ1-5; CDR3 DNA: TGTGCCAGCAGTGACTTAGGACAGGGTGAGGATCAGCCCCAGCATTTT; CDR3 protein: CASSDLGQGEDQPQHF
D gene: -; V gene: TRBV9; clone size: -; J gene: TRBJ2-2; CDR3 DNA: TGTGCCAGCAGCGTAGCCTTGGGGGAAAGCGGGGAGCTGTTTTTT; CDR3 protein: CASSVALGESGELFF
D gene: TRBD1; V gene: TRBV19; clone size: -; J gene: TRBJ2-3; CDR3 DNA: TGTGCCACCCACAGGGGGCAATGGGGAGATACGCAGTATTTT; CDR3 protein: CATHRGQWGDTQYF
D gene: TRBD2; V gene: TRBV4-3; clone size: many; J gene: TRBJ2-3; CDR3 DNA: TGCGCCAGCAGCCACCTACTAGCGGGAGAGCCAGATACGCAGTATTTT; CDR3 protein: CASSHLLAGEPDTQYF
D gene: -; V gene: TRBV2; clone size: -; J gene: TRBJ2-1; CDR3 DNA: TGTGCCAGCAGGGGTCAGGGTACTTACAATGAGCAGTTCTTC; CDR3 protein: CASRGQGTYNEQFF
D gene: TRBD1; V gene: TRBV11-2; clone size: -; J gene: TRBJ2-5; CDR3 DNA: TGTGCCAGCAGCCCGCCCGACAGGGTGATACAAGAGACCCAGTACTTC; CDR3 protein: CASSPPDRVIQETQYF
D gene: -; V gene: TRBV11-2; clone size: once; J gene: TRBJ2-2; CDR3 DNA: TGTGCCAGCAGCCCTCAGTACACCGGGGAGCTGTTTTTT; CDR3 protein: CASSPQYTGELFF
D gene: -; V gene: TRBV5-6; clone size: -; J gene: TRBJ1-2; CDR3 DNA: TGTGCCAGCAGCCAGGGGAGCGGGGGCTACACCTTC; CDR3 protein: CASSQGSGGYTF
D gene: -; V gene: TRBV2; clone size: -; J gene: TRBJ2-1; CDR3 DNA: TGTGCCAGCGGTCCGGAGCAGTTCTTC; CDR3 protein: CASGPEQFF
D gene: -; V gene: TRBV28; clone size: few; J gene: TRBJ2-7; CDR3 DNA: TGTGCCAGCAGTTTTACAGCTGGCGAGCAGTACTTC; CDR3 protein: CASSFTAGEQYF
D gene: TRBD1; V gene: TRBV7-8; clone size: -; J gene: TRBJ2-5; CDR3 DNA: TGTGCCAGCAGCTTACATAGGACAGGGGGTCCGGAGACCCAGTACTTC; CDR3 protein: CASSLHRTGGPETQYF
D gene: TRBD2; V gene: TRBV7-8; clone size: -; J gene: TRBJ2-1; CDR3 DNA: TGTGCCAGCAGCTTACTAGCGGCCTCCTACAATGAGCAGTTCTTC; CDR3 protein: CASSLLAASYNEQFF
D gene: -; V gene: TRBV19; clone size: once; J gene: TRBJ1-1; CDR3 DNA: TGTGCCAGTAGTATTAGGGAGGGAGAAGCTTTCTTT; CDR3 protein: CASSIREGEAFF
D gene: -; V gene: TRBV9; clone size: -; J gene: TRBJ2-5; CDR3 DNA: TGTGCCAGCAGCGCCACAGACCGGACCCAGTACTTC; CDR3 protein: CASSATDRTQYF
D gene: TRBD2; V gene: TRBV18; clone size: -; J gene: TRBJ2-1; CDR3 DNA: TGTGCCAGCTCACCATCCCTGGGAGCGGGAGGGCCCAGCCAAAACAATGAGCAGTTCTTC; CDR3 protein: CASSPSLGAGGPSQNNEQFF
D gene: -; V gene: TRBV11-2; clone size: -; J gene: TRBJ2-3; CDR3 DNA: TGTGCCAGCAGCGCAGACAGGTCTATTACGCAGTATTTT; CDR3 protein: CASSADRSITQYF
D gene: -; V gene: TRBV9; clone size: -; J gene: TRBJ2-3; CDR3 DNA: TGTGCCAGCAGCGTAGGCAGCCCCGGCGGCGCAGATACGCAGTATTTT; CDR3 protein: CASSVGSPGGADTQYF
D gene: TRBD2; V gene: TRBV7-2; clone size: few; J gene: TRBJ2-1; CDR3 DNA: TGTGCCAGCAGTACGCGGACTAGCGGGAGCGATGAGCAGTTCTTC; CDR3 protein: CASSTRTSGSDEQFF
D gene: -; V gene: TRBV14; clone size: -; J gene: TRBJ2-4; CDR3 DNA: TGTGCCAGCAGCCAAGCTAGCATTCAGTACTTC; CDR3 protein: CASSQASIQYF
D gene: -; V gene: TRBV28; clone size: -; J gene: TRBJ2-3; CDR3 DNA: TGTGCCAGCAGTTCCCGAGGAAGTTGGCAGGCGGGAGATACGCAGTATTTT; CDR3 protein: CASSSRGSWQAGDTQYF
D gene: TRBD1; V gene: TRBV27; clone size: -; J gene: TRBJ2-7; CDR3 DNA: TGTGCCAGCGGGACAGGGCGAAAGACGTACGAGCAGTACTTC; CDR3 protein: CASGTGRKTYEQYF
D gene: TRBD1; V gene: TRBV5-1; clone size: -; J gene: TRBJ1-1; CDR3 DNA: TGCGCCAGCAGCACGGGACAGGGAATGACTGAAGCTTTCTTT; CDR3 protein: CASSTGQGMTEAFF
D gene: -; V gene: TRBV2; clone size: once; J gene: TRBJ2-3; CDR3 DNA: TGTGCCAGCTCCCAGGGGACCACAGATACGCAGTATTTT; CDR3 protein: CASSQGTTDTQYF
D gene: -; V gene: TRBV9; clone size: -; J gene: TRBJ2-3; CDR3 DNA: TGTGCCAGCAGCGTAGATCGAGATACGCAGTATTTT; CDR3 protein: CASSVDRDTQYF
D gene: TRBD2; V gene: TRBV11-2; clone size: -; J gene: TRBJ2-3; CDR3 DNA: TGTGCCAGCAGCCAAGGACTAGCGGGGACCACAGATACGCAGTATTTT; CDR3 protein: CASSQGLAGTTDTQYF
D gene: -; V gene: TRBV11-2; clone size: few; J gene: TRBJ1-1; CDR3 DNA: TGTGCCAGCAGCCGGAGTGGGACTGAAGCTTTCTTT; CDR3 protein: CASSRSGTEAFF
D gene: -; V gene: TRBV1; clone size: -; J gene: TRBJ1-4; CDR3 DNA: TGCACCAGCCGAAGACAGGGAATGGTGGAGTGGGAAAAACTGTTTTTT; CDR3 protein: CTSRRQGMVEWEKLFF
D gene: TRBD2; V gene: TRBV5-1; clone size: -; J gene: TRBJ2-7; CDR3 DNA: TGCGCCAGCAGCTTGACCGGGACTAGCGGCTACGAGCAGTACTTC; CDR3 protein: CASSLTGTSGYEQYF
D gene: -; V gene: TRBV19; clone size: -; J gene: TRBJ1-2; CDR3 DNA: TGTGCCAGTAGTATCTCCAGGGCCAATGGCTACACCTTC; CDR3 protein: CASSISRANGYTF
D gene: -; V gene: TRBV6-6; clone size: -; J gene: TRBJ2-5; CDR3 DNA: TGTGCCAGCCGACCTGCGGGGAAAGAGACCCAGTACTTC; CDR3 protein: CASRPAGKETQYF
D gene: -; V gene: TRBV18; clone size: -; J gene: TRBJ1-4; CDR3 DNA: TGTGCCAGCTCACCACGTAGAATGGGCAGGGGAGGAGAAAAACTGTTTTTT; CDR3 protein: CASSPRRMGRGGEKLFF
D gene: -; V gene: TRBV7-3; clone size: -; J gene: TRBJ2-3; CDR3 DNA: TGTGCCAGCAGCTTAAGAGGGTTGACAGATACGCAGTATTTT; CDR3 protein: CASSLRGLTDTQYF
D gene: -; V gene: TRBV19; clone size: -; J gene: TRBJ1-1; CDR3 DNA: TGTGCCAGTAAAGGGGGGGTACCTACTTGGAACACTGAAGCTTTCTTT; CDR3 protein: CASKGGVPTWNTEAFF
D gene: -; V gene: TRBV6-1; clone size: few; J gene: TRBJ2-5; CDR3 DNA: TGTGCCAGCAGTGAACTTGGTAGCGGAGCACAAGAGACCCAGTACTTC; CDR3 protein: CASSELGSGAQETQYF
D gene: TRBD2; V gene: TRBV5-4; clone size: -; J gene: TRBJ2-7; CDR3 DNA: TGTGCCACGGGGGACTATCAATACGAGCAGTACTTC; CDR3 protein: CATGDYQYEQYF